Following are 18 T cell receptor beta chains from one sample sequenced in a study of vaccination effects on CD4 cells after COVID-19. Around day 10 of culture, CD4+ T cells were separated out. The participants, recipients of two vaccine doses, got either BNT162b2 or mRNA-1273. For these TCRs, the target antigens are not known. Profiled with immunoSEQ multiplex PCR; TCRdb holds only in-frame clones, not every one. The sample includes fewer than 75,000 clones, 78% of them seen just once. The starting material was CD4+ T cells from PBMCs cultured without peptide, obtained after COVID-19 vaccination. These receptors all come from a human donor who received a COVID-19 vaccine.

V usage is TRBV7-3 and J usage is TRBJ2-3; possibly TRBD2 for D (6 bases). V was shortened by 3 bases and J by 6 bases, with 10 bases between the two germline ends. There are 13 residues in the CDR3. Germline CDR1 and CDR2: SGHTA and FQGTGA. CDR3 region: CASSLAGSDTQYF. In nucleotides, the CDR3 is TGTGCCAGCAGCTTGGCGGGATCTGATACGCAGTATTTT.

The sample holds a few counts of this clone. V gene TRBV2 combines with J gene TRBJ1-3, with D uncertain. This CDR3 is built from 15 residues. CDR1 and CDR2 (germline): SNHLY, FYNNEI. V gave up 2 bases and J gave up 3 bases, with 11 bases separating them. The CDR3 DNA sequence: TGTGCCAGCAGTGAACATGGGCCCGGTGGAAACACCATATATTTT. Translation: CASSEHGPGGNTIYF.

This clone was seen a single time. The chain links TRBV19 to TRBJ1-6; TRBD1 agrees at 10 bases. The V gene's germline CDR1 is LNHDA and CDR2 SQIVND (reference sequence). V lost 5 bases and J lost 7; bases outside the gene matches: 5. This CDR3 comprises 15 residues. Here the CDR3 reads CASSVTGQGNSPLHF. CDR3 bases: TGTGCCAGTAGTGTAACGGGACAGGGGAATTCACCCCTCCACTTT.

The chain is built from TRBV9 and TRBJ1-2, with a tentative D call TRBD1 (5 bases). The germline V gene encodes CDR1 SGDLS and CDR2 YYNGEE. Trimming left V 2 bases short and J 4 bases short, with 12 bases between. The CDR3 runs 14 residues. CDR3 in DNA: TGTGCCAGCAGCGTTGGGACGGTAGCCTATGGCTACACCTTC. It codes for CASSVGTVAYGYTF.

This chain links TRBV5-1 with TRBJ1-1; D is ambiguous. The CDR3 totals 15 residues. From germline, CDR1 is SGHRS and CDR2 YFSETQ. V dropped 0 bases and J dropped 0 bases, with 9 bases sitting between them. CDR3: CASSLGGSLNTEAFF. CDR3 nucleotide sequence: TGCGCCAGCAGCTTGGGTGGCAGCTTGAACACTGAAGCTTTCTTT.

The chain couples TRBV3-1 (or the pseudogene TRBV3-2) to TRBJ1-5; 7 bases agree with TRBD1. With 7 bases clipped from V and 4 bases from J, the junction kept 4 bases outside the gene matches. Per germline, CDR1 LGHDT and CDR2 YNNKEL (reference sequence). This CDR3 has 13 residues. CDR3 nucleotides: TGTGCCAGCACCCAGGGGGGGAATCAGCCCCAGCATTTT. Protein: CASTQGGNQPQHF.

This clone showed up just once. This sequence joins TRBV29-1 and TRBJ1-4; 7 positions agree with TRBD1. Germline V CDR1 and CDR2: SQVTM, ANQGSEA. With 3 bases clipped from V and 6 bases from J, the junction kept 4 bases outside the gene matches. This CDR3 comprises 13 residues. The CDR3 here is CSVDLGTDEKLFF. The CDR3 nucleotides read TGCAGCGTTGACTTAGGGACAGATGAAAAACTGTTTTTT.

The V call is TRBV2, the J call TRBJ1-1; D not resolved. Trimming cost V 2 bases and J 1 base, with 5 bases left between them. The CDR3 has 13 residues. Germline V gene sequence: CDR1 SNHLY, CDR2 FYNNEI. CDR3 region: CASSERGNTEAFF. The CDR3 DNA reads TGTGCCAGCAGTGAACGGGGGAACACTGAAGCTTTCTTT. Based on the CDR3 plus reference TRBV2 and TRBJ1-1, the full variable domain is EPEVTQTPSHQVTQMGQEVILRCVPISNHLYFYWYRQILGQKVEFLVSFYNNEISEKSEIFDDQFSVERPDGSNFTLKIRSTKLEDSAMYFCASSERGNTEAFFGQGTRLTVV.

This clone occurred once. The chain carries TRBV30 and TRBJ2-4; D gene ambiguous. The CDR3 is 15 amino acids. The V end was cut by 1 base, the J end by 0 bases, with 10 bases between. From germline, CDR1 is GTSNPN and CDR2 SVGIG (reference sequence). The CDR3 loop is CAWSAHQLAKNIQYF. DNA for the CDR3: TGTGCCTGGAGTGCCCATCAGTTAGCCAAAAACATTCAGTACTTC.

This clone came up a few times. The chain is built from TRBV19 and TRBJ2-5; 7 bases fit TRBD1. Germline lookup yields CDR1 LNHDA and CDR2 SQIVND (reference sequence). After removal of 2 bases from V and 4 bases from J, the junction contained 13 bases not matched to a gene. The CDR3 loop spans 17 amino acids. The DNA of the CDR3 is TGTGCCAGTAGTATATCAAGGGGGCGCGTCGGAGGAGAGACCCAGTACTTC. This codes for CASSISRGRVGGETQYF.

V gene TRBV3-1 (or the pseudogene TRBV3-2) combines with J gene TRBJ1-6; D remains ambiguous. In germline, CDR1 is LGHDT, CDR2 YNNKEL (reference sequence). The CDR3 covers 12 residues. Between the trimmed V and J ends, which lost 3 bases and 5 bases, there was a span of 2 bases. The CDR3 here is CASSQNNSPLHF. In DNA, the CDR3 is TGTGCCAGCAGCCAGAATAATTCACCCCTCCACTTT.

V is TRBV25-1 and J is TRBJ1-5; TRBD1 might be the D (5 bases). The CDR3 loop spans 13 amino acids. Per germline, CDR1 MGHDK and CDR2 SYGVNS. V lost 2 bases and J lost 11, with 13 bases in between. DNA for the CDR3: TGTGCCAGCAGTGAACCAGGGACCACAACCCAGCATTTT. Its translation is CASSEPGTTTQHF. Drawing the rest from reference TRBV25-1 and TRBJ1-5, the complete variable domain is EADIYQTPRYLVIGTGKKITLECSQTMGHDKMYWYQQDPGMELHLIHYSYGVNSTEKGDLSSESTVSRIRTEHFPLTLESARPSHTSQYLCASSEPGTTTQHFGDGTRLSIL.

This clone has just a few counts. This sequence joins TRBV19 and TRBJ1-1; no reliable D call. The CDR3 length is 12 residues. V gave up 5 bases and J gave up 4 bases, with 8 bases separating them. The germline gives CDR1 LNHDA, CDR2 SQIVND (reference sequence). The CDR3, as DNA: TGTGCCAGTAGTTCAGGTATCACTGAAGCTTTCTTT. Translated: CASSSGITEAFF.

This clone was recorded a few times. The CDR3 DNA is TGCAGCGTTGGACAGGGGGATCAGCCCCAGCATTTT. Translation gives CSVGQGDQPQHF. V and J are TRBV29-1 and TRBJ1-5; 9 bases line up with TRBD1. V gave up 4 bases and J gave up 5 bases; unmatched junction bases: 0. Germline CDR1 reads SQVTM; CDR2 reads ANQGSEA. This CDR3 is built from 12 residues.

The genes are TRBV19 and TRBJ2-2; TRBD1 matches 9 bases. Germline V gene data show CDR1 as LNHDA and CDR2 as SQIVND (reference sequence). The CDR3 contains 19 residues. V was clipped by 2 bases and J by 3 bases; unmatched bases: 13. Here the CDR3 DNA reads TGTGCCAGTAGTATATGGGGGGGCTGGGACAGGGTACACACCGGGGAGCTGTTTTTT. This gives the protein CASSIWGGWDRVHTGELFF.

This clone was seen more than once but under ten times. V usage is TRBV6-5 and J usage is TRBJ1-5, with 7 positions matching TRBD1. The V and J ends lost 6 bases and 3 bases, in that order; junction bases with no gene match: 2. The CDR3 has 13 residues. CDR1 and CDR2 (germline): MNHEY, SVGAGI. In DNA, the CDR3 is TGTGCCAGCAGACAGGGGCTCAATCAGCCCCAGCATTTT. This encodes CASRQGLNQPQHF.

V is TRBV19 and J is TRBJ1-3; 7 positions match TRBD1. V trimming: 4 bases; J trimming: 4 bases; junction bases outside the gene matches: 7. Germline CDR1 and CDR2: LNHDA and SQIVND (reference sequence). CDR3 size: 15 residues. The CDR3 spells CASSTGTGVGNTIYF. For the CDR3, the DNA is TGTGCCAGTAGTACCGGTACAGGGGTCGGAAACACCATATATTTT.

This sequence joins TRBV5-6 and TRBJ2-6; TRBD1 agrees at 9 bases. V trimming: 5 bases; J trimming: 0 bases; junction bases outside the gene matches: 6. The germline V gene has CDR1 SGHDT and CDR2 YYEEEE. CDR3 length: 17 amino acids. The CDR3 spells CASRPRTGDSGANVLTF. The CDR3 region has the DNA TGTGCCAGCAGGCCCCGGACAGGGGACTCTGGGGCCAACGTCCTGACTTTC. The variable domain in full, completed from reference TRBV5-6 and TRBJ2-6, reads DAGVTQSPTHLIKTRGQQVTLRCSPKSGHDTVSWYQQALGQGPQFIFQYYEEEERQRGNFPDRFSGHQFPNYSSELNVNALLLGDSALYLCASRPRTGDSGANVLTFGAGSRLTVL.